The present entry profiles one T cell receptor beta chain with its context. Its antigen specificity is not known. No base qualities exist here, and no much larger clone lies one base off it. TCR beta VDJ combination and CDR3 sequence profiling used genomic DNA as the template. TCR repertoire sequencing was run on an Illumina HiSeq 2000. As for the original processing: TRBV/TRBJ rearrangement plots, CDR3 size and DJ length profiles, and Simpson's diversity index were used to evaluate the repertoires. The most abundant DNA sequence in the deep sequencing data was taken as the immunodominant clone. CDR3 amino acid sequences were checked for sharing between subjects and were compared against published repertoires and the VDJdb database. TCRdb cleaned the public reads at Q25 with fastp, built clones with MiXCR and kept in-frame beta chains. Every entry covers one CDR3 protein and lists the most common genes and DNA from its rows. TCRdb, rather than the study authors, made the V and J calls. The sample table records 150,000 to 200,000 distinct CDR3 sequences; roughly 63% of these occur just once. The top ten clones comprise 45% to 55% of the sample.

In the study, sorted CD4+ and CD8+ blood T cells from patients with severe aplastic anemia and from healthy subjects underwent deep sequencing of TCR repertoires. Ficoll-Paque density gradient centrifugation was used to isolate peripheral blood mononuclear cells. Before DNA extraction, CD4+ and CD8+ T cells were sorted by FACS or by magnetic beads. Reading from cysteine to phenylalanine, the CDR3 counts 11 amino acids. Just CDR3 DNA is preserved here, 33 bases in frame from base 1. The germline V gene encodes CDR1 KGHDR and CDR2 SFDVKD. V was cut back by 6 bases and J by 7 bases, leaving a gap of 5 bases between them. The data derive from a study of CD8+CD57+ T cells in acquired aplastic anemia (dated by TCRdb to the late 2010s). For the study in its entirety: DNA extracted from sorted CD4+ and CD8+ cells had a mean of around 3 ug, with a range of about 0.18 to 27.4 ug. For healthy donor samples, the average read count was about 9.9 million for CD4+ cells and around 12 million for CD8+ cells.

What the study reported, not specific to this receptor: CD8+ Simpson's diversity did not differ significantly between patients and healthy controls (P=0.060). Twenty-nine CD8+ CDR3 sequences were found to be shared between patients and controls, but these sequences appeared to be highly expressed in patients and within the immunodominant clones of the patients.

The TCR originated in a human donor in good health. The sequence is built from TRBV24-1 and TRBJ2-2, with no reliable assignment of the D segment. Sequenced: sorted CD4+, CD8+, or CD8+CD57+ T cells (not recorded which) from PBMCs. Here the CDR3 is given as CATSSLGELFF. In nucleotide form, the sequence is TGTGCCACCAGTTCACTCGGGGAGCTGTTTTTT.